One and the same sample provided the 18 T cell receptor beta chains below, sequenced in a study of cytomegalovirus exposure and HLA in healthy donors. Researchers ran the PCR with 60 Vbeta and 13 Jbeta primers. Sequencing was performed with immunoSEQ multiplex PCR; in TCRdb, only in-frame clones are kept and a portion is missing. Of nearly 65,000 clones listed, 73% are singletons. Sample: PBMCs. The receptors were gathered from a man between 50 and 59 years old in good health and CMV-seronegative.

This rearrangement joins TRBV7-8 to TRBJ2-1; 9 bases are a match to TRBD2. V lost 0 bases, J lost 5 bases, and 5 bases stayed unmatched. Germline lookup yields CDR1 SGHVS and CDR2 FQNEAQ. The CDR3 loop spans 16 amino acids. DNA of the CDR3: TGTGCCAGCAGCTTAGCGGGCGGGGGGGCCCACAATGAGCAGTTCTTC. It is translated as CASSLAGGGAHNEQFF.

The V and J genes are TRBV2 and TRBJ1-5, with 11 bases that match TRBD1. Unmatched junction bases numbered 6, after V lost 11 bases and J lost 6 bases. There are 13 residues in the CDR3. The V gene's germline CDR1 is SNHLY and CDR2 FYNNEI. CDR3 DNA: TGTGCCGGTTGGACAGGGGGCCTTCAGCCCCAGCATTTT. This encodes CAGWTGGLQPQHF.

The chain joins TRBV2 to TRBJ1-1, with no clear D. The CDR3 runs to 14 residues. Germline loops: CDR1 SNHLY, CDR2 FYNNEI. With 2 bases removed from V and 1 base from J, the gap between germline ends came to 8 bases. CDR3 bases: TGTGCCAGCAGTGAACACAGAAAGAACACTGAAGCTTTCTTT. Translating it yields CASSEHRKNTEAFF. Full variable domain (missing parts from reference TRBV2 and TRBJ1-1): EPEVTQTPSHQVTQMGQEVILRCVPISNHLYFYWYRQILGQKVEFLVSFYNNEISEKSEIFDDQFSVERPDGSNFTLKIRSTKLEDSAMYFCASSEHRKNTEAFFGQGTRLTVV.

This clone appeared once. The rearrangement joins TRBV5-4 to TRBJ2-3; D is undetermined. V dropped 4 bases and J dropped 8 bases, with 11 bases sitting between them. CDR1 and CDR2 from the germline V gene are SGHNT and YYREEE (reference sequence). The CDR3 has 12 residues. In DNA form, the CDR3 reads TGTGCCAGCAGCCCAGGTAGTGCTACGCAGTATTTT. Amino acid sequence: CASSPGSATQYF.

The rearrangement links TRBV19 to TRBJ2-6; the D is unclear. CDR1 and CDR2 (germline): LNHDA, SQIVND (reference sequence). The ends were cut back, 9 bases at V and 4 bases at J, with 7 bases in the middle. The CDR3 loop spans 12 amino acids. DNA for the CDR3: TGTGCCAGCGCGCCCGGGGCCAACGTCCTGACTTTC. Translated: CASAPGANVLTF.

The rearrangement joins TRBV11-2 to TRBJ1-2; weak D call: TRBD1 (5 bases). The germline V and J ends were trimmed by 2 bases and 4 bases, with 11 bases remaining between them. Germline V gene lookup returns CDR1 SGHAT and CDR2 FQNNGV. The CDR3 length is 14 residues. In nucleotides, the CDR3 is TGTGCCAGCAGCTTAATAGGGGAAGCCTATGGCTACACCTTC. Translated: CASSLIGEAYGYTF.

This chain connects TRBV4-1 to TRBJ2-2; tentatively, D is TRBD2 (6 bases). Germline V gene sequence: CDR1 MGHRA, CDR2 YSYEKL. V lost 4 bases, J lost 2 bases, and 8 bases lay in between. The length of the CDR3 is 14 residues. As DNA, the CDR3 is TGCGCCAGCAGCCGGGACTCTAACACCGGGGAGCTGTTTTTT. Translated, it gives CASSRDSNTGELFF.

About this clone itself: At one end, the junction sequence differs from germline, possibly due to a read error. This sequence joins TRBV7-7 and TRBJ2-3; 11 nucleotides agree with TRBD2. From germline, CDR1 is SSHAT and CDR2 FNYEAQ (reference sequence). The CDR3 runs 15 residues. CDR3 DNA sequence: TGTGCTAGCAGCTTACTAGCGGGGGGCACAGATACGCAGTATTTT. This translates into CASSLLAGGTDTQYF.

V and J are TRBV9 and TRBJ2-2; D perhaps matches TRBD2 (6 bases). CDR1 and CDR2 (germline): SGDLS, YYNGEE. Trimming cost V 7 bases and J 1 base, with 14 bases left between them. This CDR3 region has 15 residues. DNA for the CDR3: TGTGCCAGCGCGAGTAGCGGTCTGAACACCGGGGAGCTGTTTTTT. It codes for CASASSGLNTGELFF.

V and J are TRBV5-1 and TRBJ2-1; 10 positions agree with TRBD1. The CDR3 has 14 amino acids. CDR1 is SGHRS and CDR2 is YFSETQ in the germline V gene. J was trimmed by 3 bases and V by 4 bases; bases with no gene match: 1. CDR3 residues: CASSGTGDYNEQFF. The CDR3 nucleotides read TGCGCCAGCAGCGGGACAGGGGACTACAATGAGCAGTTCTTC. The full variable domain, with the rest looked up from reference TRBV5-1 and TRBJ2-1, is KAGVTQTPRYLIKTRGQQVTLSCSPISGHRSVSWYQQTPGQGLQFLFEYFSETQRNKGNFPGRFSGRQFSNSRSEMNVSTLELGDSALYLCASSGTGDYNEQFFGPGTRLTVL.

This clone appeared a single time. The chain recombines TRBV5-4 with TRBJ1-2; D is ambiguous. Trimming removed 6 bases at V and 1 base at J, with 16 bases between. This CDR3 is 15 amino acids long. Germline loops: CDR1 SGHNT, CDR2 YYREEE (reference sequence). CDR3 bases: TGTGCCAGCACCCTCGACAACAACCTTAACTATGGCTACACCTTC. Encoded protein: CASTLDNNLNYGYTF.

This clone was seen a handful of times. The chain recombines TRBV2 with TRBJ2-3; 11 bases fit TRBD2. Germline V gene data show CDR1 as SNHLY and CDR2 as FYNNEI. The CDR3 length is 15 residues. Trimming cost V 6 bases and J 2 bases; bases outside gene matches: 4. The DNA for the CDR3 is TGTGCCAGCAGGGGACTAGCGGACTCCACAGATACGCAGTATTTT. Protein: CASRGLADSTDTQYF.

The chain employs TRBV5-1 and TRBJ1-2; weak D call: TRBD1 (6 bases). This CDR3 is built from 14 residues. The ends were cut back, 0 bases at V and 4 bases at J, with 10 bases in the middle. Germline loops: CDR1 SGHRS, CDR2 YFSETQ. The CDR3 DNA reads TGCGCCAGCAGCTTGGCCGGGACACTCTATGGCTACACCTTC. Residues: CASSLAGTLYGYTF.

V and J are TRBV2 and TRBJ2-5, with TRBD1 matching over 7 bases. The trim removed 4 bases at V and 1 base at J, leaving 3 bases unmatched. The germline gives CDR1 SNHLY, CDR2 FYNNEI. The CDR3 runs 14 residues. This CDR3 reads CASSGSGGQETQYF. CDR3 DNA sequence: TGTGCCAGCAGTGGTTCAGGGGGCCAAGAGACCCAGTACTTC.

This chain connects TRBV2 to TRBJ2-5, with a weak D call TRBD2 (6 bases). The length of the CDR3 is 15 residues. V was cut by 2 bases and J by 4 bases, with 14 bases left in between. CDR1 and CDR2 from the germline V gene are SNHLY and FYNNEI. DNA of the CDR3: TGTGCCAGCAGTGAACGGGGGATCGGAGGAGAGACCCAGTACTTC. Its translation is CASSERGIGGETQYF.

This clone was counted only a few times. V is TRBV6-5 and J is TRBJ2-7, with 10 bases that match TRBD1. CDR3 length: 15 amino acids. V shed 7 bases, J shed 1 base, and the junction held 7 bases outside the gene matches. The germline CDR1 and CDR2 sequences are MNHEY and SVGAGI. CDR3 sequence reads: CASKTGQGNSYEQYF. In nucleotides, the CDR3 is TGTGCCAGCAAGACGGGACAGGGGAATTCCTACGAGCAGTACTTC.

This clone was recorded once. The CDR3 bases are TGTGCCAGCAGTGAGGGAGGAATGTATGGCTACACCTTC. It is translated as CASSEGGMYGYTF. The chain couples TRBV2 to TRBJ1-2, with D uncertain. V lost 3 bases, J lost 5 bases, and 10 bases lay in between. This CDR3 spans 13 amino acids. Per the germline V gene, CDR1 is SNHLY and CDR2 is FYNNEI.

This rearrangement joins TRBV27 to TRBJ2-1; TRBD2 matches 7 bases. Germline V gene data show CDR1 as MNHEY and CDR2 as SMNVEV (reference sequence). The CDR3 covers 16 residues. V shed 5 bases, J shed 2 bases, and the junction held 9 bases outside the gene matches. The DNA of the CDR3 is TGTGCCAGCAGTCGACTAGGACTAGTGGCCTACAATGAGCAGTTCTTC. It encodes CASSRLGLVAYNEQFF.